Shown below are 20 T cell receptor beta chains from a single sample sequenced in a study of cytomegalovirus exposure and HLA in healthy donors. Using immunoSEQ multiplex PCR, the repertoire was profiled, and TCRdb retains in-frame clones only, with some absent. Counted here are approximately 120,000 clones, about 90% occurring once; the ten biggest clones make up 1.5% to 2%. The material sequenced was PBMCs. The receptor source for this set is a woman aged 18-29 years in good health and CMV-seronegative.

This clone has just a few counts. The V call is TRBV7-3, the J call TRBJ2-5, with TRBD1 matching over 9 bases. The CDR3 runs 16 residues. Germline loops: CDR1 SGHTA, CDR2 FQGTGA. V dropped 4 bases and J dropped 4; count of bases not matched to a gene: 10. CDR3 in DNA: TGTGCCAGCAGCTCGTCGGGGACAGGGAGCGGAGAGACCCAGTACTTC. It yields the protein CASSSSGTGSGETQYF.

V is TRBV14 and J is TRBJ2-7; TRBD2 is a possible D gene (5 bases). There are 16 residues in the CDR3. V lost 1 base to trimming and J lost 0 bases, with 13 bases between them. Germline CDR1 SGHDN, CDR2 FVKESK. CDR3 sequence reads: CASSQGLAFNSYEQYF. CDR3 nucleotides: TGTGCCAGCAGCCAAGGGCTAGCTTTTAACTCCTACGAGCAGTACTTC.

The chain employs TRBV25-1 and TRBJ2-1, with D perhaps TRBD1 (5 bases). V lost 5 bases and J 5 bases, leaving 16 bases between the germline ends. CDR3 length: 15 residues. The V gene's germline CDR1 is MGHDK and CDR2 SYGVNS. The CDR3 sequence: CASSTRRTKDNEQFF. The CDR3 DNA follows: TGTGCCAGCAGTACCCGACGGACAAAAGACAATGAGCAGTTCTTC.

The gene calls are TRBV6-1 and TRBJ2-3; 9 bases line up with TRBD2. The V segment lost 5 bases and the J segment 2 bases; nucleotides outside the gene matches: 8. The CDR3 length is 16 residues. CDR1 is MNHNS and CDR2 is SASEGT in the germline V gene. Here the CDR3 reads CASSKVAGADTDTQYF. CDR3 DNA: TGTGCCAGCAGTAAAGTAGCGGGGGCAGACACAGATACGCAGTATTTT.

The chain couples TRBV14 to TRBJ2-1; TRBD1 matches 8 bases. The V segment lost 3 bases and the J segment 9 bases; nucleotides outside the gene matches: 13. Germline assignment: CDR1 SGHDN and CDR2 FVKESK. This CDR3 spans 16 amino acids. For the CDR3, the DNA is TGTGCCAGCAGCCATGCCCCCGGGACAGGTCCTGCTGAGCAGTTCTTC. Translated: CASSHAPGTGPAEQFF.

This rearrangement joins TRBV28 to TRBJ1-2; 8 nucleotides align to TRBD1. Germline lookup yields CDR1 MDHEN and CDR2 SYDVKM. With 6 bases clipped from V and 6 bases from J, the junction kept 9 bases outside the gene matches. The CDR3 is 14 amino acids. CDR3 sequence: CASSLSGGADGYTF. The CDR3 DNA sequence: TGTGCCAGCAGCCTCTCAGGGGGCGCGGATGGCTACACCTTC.

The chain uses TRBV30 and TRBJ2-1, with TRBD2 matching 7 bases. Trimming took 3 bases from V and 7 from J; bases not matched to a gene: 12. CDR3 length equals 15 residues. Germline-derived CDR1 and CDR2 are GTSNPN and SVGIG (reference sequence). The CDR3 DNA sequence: TGTGCCTGGAGCGGATCGGCGGGAGTAGGTAATGAGCAGTTCTTC. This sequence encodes CAWSGSAGVGNEQFF.

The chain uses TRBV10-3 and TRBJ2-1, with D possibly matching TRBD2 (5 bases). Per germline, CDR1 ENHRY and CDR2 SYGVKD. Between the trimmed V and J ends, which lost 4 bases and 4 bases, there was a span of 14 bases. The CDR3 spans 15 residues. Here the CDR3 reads CAISGREPRYNEQFF. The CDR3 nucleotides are TGTGCCATCAGTGGCCGGGAACCGCGGTACAATGAGCAGTTCTTC.

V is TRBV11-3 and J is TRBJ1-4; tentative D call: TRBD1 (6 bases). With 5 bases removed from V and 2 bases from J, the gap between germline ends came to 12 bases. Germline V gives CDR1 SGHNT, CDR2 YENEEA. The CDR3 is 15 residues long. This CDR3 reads CASSATQGTNEKLFF. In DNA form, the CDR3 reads TGTGCCAGCAGCGCCACTCAGGGGACTAATGAAAAACTGTTTTTT.

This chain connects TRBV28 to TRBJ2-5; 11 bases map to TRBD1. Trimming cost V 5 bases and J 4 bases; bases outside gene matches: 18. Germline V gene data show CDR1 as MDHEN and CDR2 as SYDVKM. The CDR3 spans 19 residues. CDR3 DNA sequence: TGTGCCAGCAGTCCGACAACCGGGACAGGGGGTGAGATAAGAGAGACCCAGTACTTC. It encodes CASSPTTGTGGEIRETQYF.

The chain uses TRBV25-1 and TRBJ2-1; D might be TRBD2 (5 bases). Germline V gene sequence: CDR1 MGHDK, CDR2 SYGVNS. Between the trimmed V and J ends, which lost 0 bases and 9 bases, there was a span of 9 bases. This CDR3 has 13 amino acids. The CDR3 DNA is TGTGCCAGCAGTGAATATGAGGGCGGTGAGCAGTTCTTC. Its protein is CASSEYEGGEQFF.

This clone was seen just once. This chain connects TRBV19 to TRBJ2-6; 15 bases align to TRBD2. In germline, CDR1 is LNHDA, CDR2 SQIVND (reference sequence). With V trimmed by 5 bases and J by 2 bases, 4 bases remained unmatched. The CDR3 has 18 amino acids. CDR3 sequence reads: CASSPGLAGGAGANVLTF. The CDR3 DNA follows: TGTGCCAGTAGTCCGGGACTAGCGGGAGGTGCTGGGGCCAACGTCCTGACTTTC.

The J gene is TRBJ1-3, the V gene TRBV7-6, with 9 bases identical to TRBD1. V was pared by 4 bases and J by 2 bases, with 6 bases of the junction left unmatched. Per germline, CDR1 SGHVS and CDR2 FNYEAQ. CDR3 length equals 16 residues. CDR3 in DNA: TGTGCCAGCAGCTCGAGACGACAGGGGGCTGGAAACACCATATATTTT. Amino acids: CASSSRRQGAGNTIYF.

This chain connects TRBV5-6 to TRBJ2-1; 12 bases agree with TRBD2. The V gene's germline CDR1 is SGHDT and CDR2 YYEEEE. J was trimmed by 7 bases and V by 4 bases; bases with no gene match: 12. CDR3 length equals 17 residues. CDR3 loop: CASSHLAGGLSLNEQFF. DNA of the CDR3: TGTGCCAGCAGCCATCTAGCGGGAGGGCTGTCTTTGAATGAGCAGTTCTTC. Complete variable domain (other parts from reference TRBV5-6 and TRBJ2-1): DAGVTQSPTHLIKTRGQQVTLRCSPKSGHDTVSWYQQALGQGPQFIFQYYEEEERQRGNFPDRFSGHQFPNYSSELNVNALLLGDSALYLCASSHLAGGLSLNEQFFGPGTRLTVL.

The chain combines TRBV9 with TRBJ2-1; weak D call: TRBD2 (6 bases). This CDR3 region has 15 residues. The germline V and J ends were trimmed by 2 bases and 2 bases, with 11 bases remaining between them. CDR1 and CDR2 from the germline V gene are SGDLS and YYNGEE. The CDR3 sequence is CASSVVADPYNEQFF. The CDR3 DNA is TGTGCCAGCAGCGTTGTAGCGGACCCCTACAATGAGCAGTTCTTC.

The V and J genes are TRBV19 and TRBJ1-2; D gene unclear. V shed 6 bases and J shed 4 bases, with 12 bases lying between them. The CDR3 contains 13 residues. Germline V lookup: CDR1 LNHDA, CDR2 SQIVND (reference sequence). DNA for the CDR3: TGTGCCAGTAGGTTTCTGGGCCCCTATGGCTACACCTTC. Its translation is CASRFLGPYGYTF.

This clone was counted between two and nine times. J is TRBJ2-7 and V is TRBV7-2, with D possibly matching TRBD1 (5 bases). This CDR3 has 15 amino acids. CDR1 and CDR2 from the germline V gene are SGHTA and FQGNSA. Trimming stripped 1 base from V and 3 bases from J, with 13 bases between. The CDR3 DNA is TGTGCCAGCAGCTTAGAGGCCCAGGGCCGCTACGAGCAGTACTTC. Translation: CASSLEAQGRYEQYF.

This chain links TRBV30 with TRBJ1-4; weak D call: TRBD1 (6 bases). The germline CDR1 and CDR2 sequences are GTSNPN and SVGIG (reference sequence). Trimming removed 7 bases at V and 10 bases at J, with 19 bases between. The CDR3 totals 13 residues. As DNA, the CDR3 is TGTGCCTTGGAAGGACAGTCGAGGTCAAAACTGTTTTTT. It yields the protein CALEGQSRSKLFF.

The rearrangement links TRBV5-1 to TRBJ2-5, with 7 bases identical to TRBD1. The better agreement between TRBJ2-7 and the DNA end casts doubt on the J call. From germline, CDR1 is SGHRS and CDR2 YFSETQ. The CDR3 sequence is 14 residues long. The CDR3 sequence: CASRQRDSSYEQYF. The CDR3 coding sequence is TGCGCCAGCAGACAGAGGGACAGCTCCTACGAGCAGTACTTC.

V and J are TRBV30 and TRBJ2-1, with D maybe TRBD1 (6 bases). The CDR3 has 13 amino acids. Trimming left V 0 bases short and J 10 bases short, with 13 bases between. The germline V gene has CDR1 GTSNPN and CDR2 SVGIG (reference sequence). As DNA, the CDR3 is TGTGCCTGGAGTGTTTTACAGGGTGGCGAGCAGTTCTTC. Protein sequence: CAWSVLQGGEQFF.